This is a list of T cell receptor beta chains from one sample in a study of cytomegalovirus exposure and HLA in healthy donors. Assay used: immunoSEQ multiplex PCR; TCRdb lists only in-frame clones, some missing. Of 78,000 or so clones in the sample, 90% to 96% are singletons; the top ten hold 1.6%. Sequencing was done on a sample of PBMCs. The receptors were sampled from a young man in good health and CMV-seropositive. CDR3s include the opening cysteine and the closing phenylalanine or tryptophan. A D gene is named only where the DNA matches it firmly. A row's size may be missing; if present it is once, few, many or a size class.

>TRBV10-3|TRBJ2-3|once|TRBD2
TGTGCCATCAGTCCTGGAGTTGGTGGGGCTAGCGGGAAAACAGATACGCAGTATTTT
CAISPGVGGASGKTDTQYF
>TRBV19|TRBJ2-1|.|TRBD2
TGTGCCAGTAGGAAGCGGGAGGGCCTGTATGAGCAGTTCTTC
CASRKREGLYEQFF
>TRBV6-1|TRBJ1-5|.|.
TGTGCCAGCAGTGACGGAGGCAGTTCCAATCAGCCCCAGCATTTT
CASSDGGSSNQPQHF
>TRBV5-4|TRBJ2-1|.|TRBD2
TGTGCCAGCAGCAATCCTCATAGCGGGAGTGACAATGAGCAGTTCTTC
CASSNPHSGSDNEQFF
>TRBV6-5|TRBJ1-1|.|.
TGTGCCAGCAGTTACTCGAAGCAGGCTGGGACTGAAGCTTTCTTT
CASSYSKQAGTEAFF
>TRBV6-5|TRBJ2-1|.|.
TGTGCCAGCGGACTTAGCGTCCGACCCTACAATGAGCAGTTCTTC
CASGLSVRPYNEQFF
>TRBV5-6|TRBJ1-1|.|.
TGTGCCAGCAGCTTGGAAGGGGGTCCGGAAGCTTTCTTT
CASSLEGGPEAFF
>TRBV5-4|TRBJ1-5|.|.
TGTGCCAGCAGCTTGGGCCCAGGCGGGGGCGGTGGCAATCAGCCCCAGCATTTT
CASSLGPGGGGGNQPQHF
>TRBV13|TRBJ1-4|.|.
TGTGCCAGCAGCTTAGGGCAGGGCCTCAATGAAAAACTGTTTTTT
CASSLGQGLNEKLFF
>TRBV5-4|TRBJ2-3|.|.
TGTGCCAGCAGCTCGCAGGGTTATAGCACAGATACGCAGTATTTT
CASSSQGYSTDTQYF
>TRBV5-4|TRBJ2-3|.|.
TGTGCCAGCAGCTTGGGAACTAGCAATACGCAGTATTTT
CASSLGTSNTQYF
>TRBV5-5|TRBJ1-1|.|.
.
CASSSSRTEAFF
>TRBV9|TRBJ1-1|.|.
TGTGCCAGCAGCGTAGGGGGAGAGGACACTGAAGCTTTCTTT
CASSVGGEDTEAFF
>TRBV5-1|TRBJ2-5|.|TRBD1
TGCGCCAGCAGCTACTCCGGGACAGGGAGGGAGACCCAGTACTTC
CASSYSGTGRETQYF
>TRBV15|TRBJ1-4|.|.
TGTGCCACCAGCAGAGGATTCAGGGGCCGGAGTGAAAAACTGTTTTTT
CATSRGFRGRSEKLFF
>TRBV9|TRBJ2-1|.|.
TGTGCCAGCAGCGTACAGGGTGCGGTTAGTGGGAATGAGCAGTTCTTC
CASSVQGAVSGNEQFF
>TRBV2|TRBJ2-7|.|.
TGTGCCAGCAACAGGATTTACGAGCAGTACTTC
CASNRIYEQYF
>TRBV15|TRBJ1-1|once|.
TGTGCCACCAGCAGAGATCGAGCCCGCGCCACTGAAGCTTTCTTT
CATSRDRARATEAFF
>TRBV10-3|TRBJ1-2|.|.
TGTGCCATTTACAGGAGGGGAGGCTATGGCTACACCTTC
CAIYRRGGYGYTF
>TRBV28|TRBJ2-1|once|TRBD2
TGTGCCAGCAGTTCCCCCCGACTAGCGGGAGCATACAATGAGCAGTTCTTC
CASSSPRLAGAYNEQFF
>TRBV5-6|TRBJ1-2|.|TRBD1
TGTGCCAGCAGCTTTCGGACAGGGGGAGTCTATGGCTACACCTTC
CASSFRTGGVYGYTF
>TRBV19|TRBJ2-5|.|.
TGTGCCAGTAGTATAACAGGGGGAGGGGAGACCCAGTACTTC
CASSITGGGETQYF
>TRBV4-1|TRBJ2-2|.|TRBD2
TGCGCCAGCAGCCAAGGACTAGCAGAGGAGCTGTTTTTT
CASSQGLAEELFF
>TRBV13|TRBJ2-7|.|TRBD2
TGTGCCGGAAATAGCGGGTCGGCCTACGAGCAGTACTTC
CAGNSGSAYEQYF
>TRBV2|TRBJ2-1|few|.
TGTGCCAGCAGTGATTCGAGAAATGAGCAGTTCTTC
CASSDSRNEQFF
>TRBV7-9|TRBJ2-5|.|TRBD2
TGTGCCAGCAGCTTAAAAGGCGGGGCTAGCGGGCCCCTTCAAGAGACCCAGTACTTC
CASSLKGGASGPLQETQYF